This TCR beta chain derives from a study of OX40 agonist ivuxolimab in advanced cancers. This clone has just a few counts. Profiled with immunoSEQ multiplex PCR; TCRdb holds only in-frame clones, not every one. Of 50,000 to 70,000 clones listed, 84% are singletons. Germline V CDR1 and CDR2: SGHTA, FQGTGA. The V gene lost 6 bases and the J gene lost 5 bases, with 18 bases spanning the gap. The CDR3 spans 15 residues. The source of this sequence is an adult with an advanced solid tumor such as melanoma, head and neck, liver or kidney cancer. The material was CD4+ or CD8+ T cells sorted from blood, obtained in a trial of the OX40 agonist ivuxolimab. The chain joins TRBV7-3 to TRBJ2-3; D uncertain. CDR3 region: CASSFRASTGDTQYF. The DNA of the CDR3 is TGTGCCAGCAGTTTTAGGGCATCCACCGGAGATACGCAGTATTTT. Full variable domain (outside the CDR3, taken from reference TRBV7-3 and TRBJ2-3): GAGVSQTPSNKVTEKGKYVELRCDPISGHTALYWYRQSLGQGPEFLIYFQGTGAADDSGLPNDRFFAVRPEGSVSTLKIQRTERGDSAVYLCASSFRASTGDTQYFGPGTRLTVL.